The 11 T cell receptor beta chains given below trace back to one sample, sequenced in a study of post-analysis software for immune sequencing data. cDNA libraries for TCR beta contained unique molecular identifiers. TCRdb itself ran the PCR reads through MiXCR, one entry per CDR3 protein. The table has some 450,000 distinct CDR3 sequences, approximately 46% seen once; the top ten hold 12%. Findings and limits, study-wide: Compared with controls, patients had more of five TRBV segments, including TRBV5-6, TRBV5-1 and TRBV20-1.

These receptors have no known antigen. Sample: blood. All receptors come from a girl under 18 with multiple sclerosis.

V gene TRBV28 combines with J gene TRBJ2-7; TRBD1 matches 7 bases. The CDR3 has 12 amino acids. Germline V gene lookup returns CDR1 MDHEN and CDR2 SYDVKM. V gave up 3 bases and J gave up 8 bases; unmatched junction bases: 4. CDR3 nucleotides: TGTGCCAGCAGTTTCCGGACAGGCCAGCAGTACTTC. Residues: CASSFRTGQQYF.

The chain couples TRBV27 to TRBJ2-7; 11 nucleotides line up with TRBD2. Germline V lookup: CDR1 MNHEY, CDR2 SMNVEV (reference sequence). After removal of 7 bases from V and 3 bases from J, the junction contained 11 bases not matched to a gene. The CDR3 runs to 16 residues. CDR3 DNA: TGTGCCAGCAAGACTAGCGGGGAATCCCTTCGCTACGAGCAGTACTTC. Amino acids: CASKTSGESLRYEQYF.

The rearrangement links TRBV4-2 to TRBJ2-7; 7 nucleotides align to TRBD2. CDR1 is LGHNA, CDR2 YNFKEQ, per germline. This CDR3 comprises 16 residues. Losses at the gene ends were 6 bases for V and 2 bases for J; bases not matched to a gene: 13. CDR3 amino acids: CASSLVGGEGTYEQYF. CDR3 coding DNA: TGTGCCAGCAGTTTAGTCGGCGGGGAGGGTACCTACGAGCAGTACTTC.

The V and J genes are TRBV12-3 or TRBV12-4 and TRBJ1-5; 7 bases are shared with TRBD1. The V segment lost 5 bases and the J segment 3 bases; nucleotides outside the gene matches: 7. This CDR3 is built from 15 residues. The CDR3, as DNA: TGTGCCAGCAGTCGGGACAGAGGATCCAATCAGCCCCAGCATTTT. It is translated as CASSRDRGSNQPQHF.

The rearrangement links TRBV6-5 to TRBJ2-3; TRBD2 matches at 7 bases. J was trimmed by 4 bases and V by 2 bases; bases with no gene match: 12. The CDR3 loop spans 17 amino acids. Germline V gene lookup returns CDR1 MNHEY and CDR2 SVGAGI. CDR3 sequence (DNA): TGTGCCAGCAGTTACGAGGCTAGCGGTTCCTTGGCAGATACGCAGTATTTT. This gives the protein CASSYEASGSLADTQYF.

The sample holds one count of this clonotype. The chain links TRBV29-1 to TRBJ1-1, with TRBD1 matching 9 bases. V dropped 4 bases and J dropped 6; count of bases not matched to a gene: 9. Germline V gene sequence: CDR1 SQVTM, CDR2 ANQGSEA. This CDR3 spans 14 amino acids. The CDR3 sequence: CSVAYRGRFPEAFF. The CDR3 DNA sequence: TGCAGCGTTGCATACAGGGGGCGGTTCCCTGAAGCTTTCTTT.

This clonotype was seen a handful of times. This chain joins TRBV5-1 and TRBJ2-7; the match to TRBD2 covers 11 bases. This CDR3 has 18 residues. V lost 2 bases to trimming and J lost 3 bases; unmatched junction nucleotides: 13. The germline V gene encodes CDR1 SGHRS and CDR2 YFSETQ. The CDR3 nucleotides read TGCGCCAGCAGCTTTGGCCTAGCGGGAGGACACCGCGGCTACGAGCAGTACTTC. Amino acids: CASSFGLAGGHRGYEQYF.

J is TRBJ2-7 and V is TRBV2; D could derive from TRBD1 or TRBD2 (6 bases each). The V gene's germline CDR1 is SNHLY and CDR2 FYNNEI. Trimming removed 7 bases from V and 2 bases from J, with 15 bases in between. This CDR3 region has 14 residues. The CDR3 coding sequence is TGTGCCAGCATATTCGGAGGGGGGACCTACGAGCAGTACTTC. Translated: CASIFGGGTYEQYF. Full variable domain (missing parts from reference TRBV2 and TRBJ2-7): EPEVTQTPSHQVTQMGQEVILRCVPISNHLYFYWYRQILGQKVEFLVSFYNNEISEKSEIFDDQFSVERPDGSNFTLKIRSTKLEDSAMYFCASIFGGGTYEQYFGPGTRLTVT.

The V call is TRBV5-1, the J call TRBJ2-1; a possible D gene is TRBD1 (6 bases). This CDR3 spans 15 amino acids. Trimming removed 0 bases from V and 3 bases from J, with 10 bases in between. CDR1 is SGHRS and CDR2 is YFSETQ in the germline V gene. This chain's CDR3 is CASSLARGHYNEQFF. The CDR3 bases are TGCGCCAGCAGCTTGGCCAGGGGTCACTACAATGAGCAGTTCTTC.

This clonotype occurred once. V gene TRBV14 combines with J gene TRBJ1-2; D is ambiguous. V was clipped by 0 bases and J by 1 base, with 9 bases between them. Looked up from germline, CDR1 is SGHDN and CDR2 is FVKESK. The CDR3 runs 15 residues. CDR3 in amino acids: CASSQDLDFNYGYTF. The CDR3 DNA sequence: TGTGCCAGCAGCCAAGATCTTGACTTTAACTATGGCTACACCTTC.

Regarding this clonotype: One junction end does not reproduce the germline sequence, and a read error may be involved. The V and J genes are TRBV5-1 and TRBJ2-1; 8 bases are a match to TRBD2. CDR3 length: 16 amino acids. Germline CDR1 and CDR2: SGHRS and YFSETQ. The DNA of the CDR3 is TGCGACAGCAGCTTGGGTGCTAGCGGGCCGTACAATGAGCAGTTCTTC. Translating it yields CDSSLGASGPYNEQFF.